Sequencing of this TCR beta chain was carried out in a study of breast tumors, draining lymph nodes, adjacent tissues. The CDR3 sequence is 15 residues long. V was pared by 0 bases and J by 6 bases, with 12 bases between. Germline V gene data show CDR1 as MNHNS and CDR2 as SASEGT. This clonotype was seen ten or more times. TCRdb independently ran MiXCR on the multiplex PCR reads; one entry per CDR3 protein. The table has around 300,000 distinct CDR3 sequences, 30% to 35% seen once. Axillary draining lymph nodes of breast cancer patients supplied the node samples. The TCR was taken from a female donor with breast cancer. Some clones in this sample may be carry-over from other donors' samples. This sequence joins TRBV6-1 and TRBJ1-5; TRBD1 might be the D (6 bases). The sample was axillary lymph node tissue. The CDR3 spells CASSEAPGGAQPQHF. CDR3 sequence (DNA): TGTGCCAGCAGTGAAGCGCCGGGGGGCGCTCAGCCCCAGCATTTT.